One TCR beta chain is described in this entry. The antigen is undetermined. Cells defined as naive were viable CD3+CD4+ or CD3+CD8+ and CCR7+CD45RA+CD45RO-CD95-CD27+CD28+. Trimming cost V 3 bases and J 4 bases; bases outside gene matches: 6. From germline, CDR1 is SNHLY and CDR2 FYNNEI. This CDR3 spans 14 amino acids. These data originate in a study of T cells after posttransplantation cyclophosphamide. Using immunoSEQ multiplex PCR, the repertoire was profiled, and TCRdb retains in-frame clones only, with some absent. The profile covers about 16,000 clones, with 94% appearing a single time and under 0.3% taken by the ten largest. The study, taken as a whole, reports: TRB clonality was highly associated with recipient CMV seropositivity and reactivation. Later blood repertoires were often dominated by clones from the donor CD8+ memory compartment.

The specimen sequenced was naive CD4+ T cells sorted from blood. The clonotype originates from a woman aged 45 to 65 in good health and a related stem cell transplant donor. The chain recombines TRBV2 with TRBJ2-7; 7 bases agree with TRBD1. CDR3 DNA sequence: TGTGCCAGCAGTGATCAGGGGGTTTTGTACGAGCAGTACTTC. Translated: CASSDQGVLYEQYF.